This TCR beta chain emerged from a study of identical twins (dated by TCRdb to the mid-2010s). At the level of the whole study: To test whether fetal clonotypes persist, this study deep-sequenced TCR alpha and beta repertoires from monozygotic twins, from unrelated adults of various ages, and from cord blood. To rule out contamination, the twin experiments were replicated at different times with different library preparation protocols. Study-level results and caveats: Compared with coincidental sharing between unrelated individuals, an excess of low generation-probability sequences was observed among out-of-frame TCR alpha sequences shared between twins. Invariant T cells such as MAIT and iNKT could partly confound zero-insertion analyses, though diverse VJ usage argued against this for most clonotypes. Abundant cord blood beta clonotypes had fewer insertions, young adult naive repertoires showed a similar but weaker trend, and memory repertoires showed no such trend. Because the same donors could not be followed over many years, conclusions were based on cross-sectional statistical analysis. In beta out-of-frame sequences, excess twin sharing was weaker, because having fewer shared sequences lowered the signal-to-noise ratio. Out-of-frame TCR alpha sharing in monozygotic twins was systematically underestimated by recombination models, whereas sharing between unrelated individuals was in agreement with the recombination models.

A distance of 10 bases separates the germline ends of V and J, which lose 4 bases and 4 bases respectively. CDR1 LGHDT and CDR2 YNNKEL were looked up in the germline V gene (reference sequence). Reading from cysteine to phenylalanine, the CDR3 counts 13 amino acids. Of all the DNA, just the CDR3 is kept, 39 bases in frame from base 1. The library was generated by 5' RACE. The instrument given in TCRdb is Illumina HiSeq 2000. A universal primer binding site was added through template switching, and the final cDNA carried a unique molecular identifier so that TCR cDNA molecules could be counted accurately. First-strand cDNA for TCR alpha and beta chains was synthesized from specific primers in the conserved constant-segment region. To control for contamination, every cDNA library was double barcoded, receiving both a SMART-Mk sample barcode and Illumina barcodes. TruSeq adapter sequences, together with Illumina sample barcodes, were added in two successive PCR steps. TCR alpha and beta cDNA libraries were sequenced on the Illumina HiSeq platform with custom primers. As for the original processing: MiGEC processed the raw reads to extract unique molecular identifiers, while MiXCR was used to determine the CDR3 positions. Recombination models were inferred per individual with the repgenHMM and IGoR tools using an EM algorithm. The analysis of shared clonotypes was done with the tcR package in R, with sharing normalized by the product of cloneset sizes. Out-of-frame nonproductive sequences were analyzed to study raw recombination free of thymic and clonal selection effects. TCRdb's own reprocessing of the public reads used fastp at Q25 and MiXCR and kept productive beta chains. One record per CDR3 amino acid sequence lists the most common genes and DNA. The V and J calls and clone size are TCRdb's, not the authors'. The sample records hundreds of thousands of distinct CDR3 sequences, approximately 7% of which are singletons. Jointly, the top ten make up roughly 3.4% of the sample.

All donors were healthy Caucasians. The twin cohort comprised three pairs of female monozygotic twins, all aged about 18 to 29 years. Using Miltenyi CD45RO+ enrichment and human naive T-cell isolation kits, memory (CD45RO+) and naive T cells were isolated from PBMC. Concerning this clonotype itself: Its specific antigen is unknown. No clone much larger than this one lies a single base away; base qualities are absent.

These same records also appear under a second study, on yellow fever vaccine responses in identical twins. The second study's paper adds: According to the authors, in identical twins the way T cells responded to vaccination appeared partly convergent and partly personalized. In identical twins, the study followed T cell clones that responded to the vaccine with precision.

Material for sequencing was memory (CD45RO+) T cells sorted from blood. The intended sense of this specimen's cell subset or site label: CD45RO+ enriched T cells. This chain is built from TRBV3-1 and TRBJ1-2; no D gene is confidently identified. The sequence was obtained from a young woman in good health. The nucleotides are TGTGCCAGCAGCCGCGGGCCGAGCTATGGCTACACCTTC. The resulting protein is CASSRGPSYGYTF.